This T cell receptor (beta chain) was retrieved from a study of Tregs in tolerant kidney transplant recipients. Libraries were prepared by immunoSEQ multiplex PCR; TCRdb keeps only in-frame clonotypes and omits some of them. This sample carries some 250,000 clones, 80% to 85% of them seen once, and the ten largest clones take around 0.68%. This clone was seen only a few times. Its antigen is still unknown. The CDR3 runs to 16 residues. Germline trimming cut 6 bases from V and 0 bases from J; bases unmatched to any gene: 7. Germline CDR1 reads MGHDK; CDR2 reads SYGVNS. CD4+CD25+CD127- Tregs, CD4+CD25- non-Tregs, CD4 and CD8 cells were sorted. Notes on the study in general: The small number of patients limits these findings pending further validation. No direct test of biological reproducibility was done here.

The receptor was isolated from a human donor in good health. This chain connects TRBV25-1 to TRBJ1-1; the match to TRBD1 covers 10 bases. The specimen was CD4+ T cells from blood. The CDR3 DNA reads as TGTGCCAGCAGGGGGGACAGGGGTACGGTGAACACTGAAGCTTTCTTT. Translation: CASRGDRGTVNTEAFF. Combining the CDR3 with reference TRBV25-1 and TRBJ1-1 gives the whole variable domain EADIYQTPRYLVIGTGKKITLECSQTMGHDKMYWYQQDPGMELHLIHYSYGVNSTEKGDLSSESTVSRIRTEHFPLTLESARPSHTSQYLCASRGDRGTVNTEAFFGQGTRLTVV.